The present T cell receptor beta chain was sequenced within a study of cytomegalovirus exposure and HLA in healthy donors. General study points: High sensitivity and specificity were reportedly achieved when the classifier diagnosed cytomegalovirus status.

Primers for the PCR totalled 60 Vbeta and 13 Jbeta. Here immunoSEQ multiplex PCR was the method, and the copy in TCRdb shows in-frame clones only, minus some. The sample yields some 120,000 clones, about 8.5% seen once. Only a few counts were recorded for this clone. Its antigen is not identified. CDR3 length equals 15 residues. Per the germline V gene, CDR1 is WSHSY and CDR2 is SAAADI. V was trimmed by 4 bases and J by 4 bases, leaving 14 bases between them. The sequencing input was PBMCs. The chain couples TRBV10-2 to TRBJ2-1; no clear D. This TCR was recovered from a man aged 40-49 years in good health and CMV-seronegative. The CDR3 DNA reads TGCGCCAGCAGTGGGGTAGAGCAGCGATACAATGAGCAGTTCTTC. Translating it yields CASSGVEQRYNEQFF.